The 24 T cell receptor beta chains listed next were all sequenced from one sample in a study of T cell changes during pregnancy in multiple sclerosis. TCRdb's table, derived via immunoSEQ multiplex PCR, lists solely in-frame clones and lacks some. The sample carries 45,000 to 55,000 clones, 85% to 90% recorded once. Material: peripheral blood, obtained in the first trimester of pregnancy. The receptor source for this set is a female donor in good health, enrolled as a control in a pregnancy study.

The chain carries TRBV27 and TRBJ2-1; no clear D. Germline V lookup: CDR1 MNHEY, CDR2 SMNVEV (reference sequence). V was trimmed by 2 bases and J by 6 bases, leaving 11 bases between them. The CDR3 has 14 residues. The DNA for the CDR3 is TGTGCCAGCAGTTTACGGTGGAGCACCAATGAGCAGTTCTTC. Encoded protein: CASSLRWSTNEQFF.

The chain links TRBV6-6 to TRBJ1-5; 9 positions agree with TRBD1. V lost 6 bases and J lost 1; bases outside the gene matches: 4. The CDR3 length is 15 residues. Germline V CDR1 and CDR2: MNHNY, SVGAGI (reference sequence). The CDR3 loop reads CASSLGQGSNQPQHF. The CDR3 DNA reads as TGTGCCAGCAGCCTTGGACAGGGGAGCAATCAGCCCCAGCATTTT.

The chain has TRBV11-2 and TRBJ2-7, with D possibly TRBD2 on 6 matching bases. This CDR3 contains 11 residues. CDR1 is SGHAT, CDR2 FQNNGV, per germline. Trimming left V 0 bases short and J 9 bases short, with 6 bases between. In DNA form, the CDR3 reads TGTGCCAGCAGCTTAGACGGGGGGCAGTACTTC. Translating it yields CASSLDGGQYF.

This chain joins TRBV4-2 and TRBJ1-2; the D is unclear. The germline V and J ends were trimmed by 3 bases and 0 bases, with 11 bases remaining between them. Germline V CDR1 and CDR2: LGHNA, YNFKEQ. The CDR3 consists of 15 residues. The CDR3 reads CASSHRSKANYGYTF. The CDR3 bases are TGTGCCAGCAGCCACAGGTCAAAAGCTAACTATGGCTACACCTTC.

The J gene is TRBJ2-7, the V gene TRBV5-5; 11 bases fit TRBD2. Germline-derived CDR1 and CDR2 are SGHKS and YYEKEE (reference sequence). V gave up 3 bases and J gave up 0 bases; unmatched junction bases: 8. The CDR3 length is 17 residues. CDR3 protein: CASSYQTSGVTSYEQYF. CDR3 in DNA: TGTGCCAGCAGCTACCAGACTAGCGGGGTGACCTCCTACGAGCAGTACTTC.

The V gene is TRBV9, the J gene TRBJ2-1; 9 bases are a match to TRBD2. Trimming at V came to 0 bases and at J to 9 bases, leaving 7 bases not matched to a gene. From germline, CDR1 is SGDLS and CDR2 YYNGEE. There are 15 residues in the CDR3. The DNA for the CDR3 is TGTGCCAGCAGCGTAGAAGGCGGGGGGGCCTCTGAGCAGTTCTTC. Protein product: CASSVEGGGASEQFF.

V is TRBV5-1 and J is TRBJ2-3; 7 bases match TRBD1. Germline CDR1 is SGHRS and CDR2 is YFSETQ. The trim removed 3 bases at V and 1 base at J, leaving 8 bases unmatched. The CDR3 runs 16 residues. As DNA, the CDR3 is TGCGCCAGCAGCTCGCTAACAGGGGTTGGCACAGATACGCAGTATTTT. Residues: CASSSLTGVGTDTQYF.

This clone was seen a single time. The J gene is TRBJ2-7, the V gene TRBV28; the match to TRBD1 covers 10 bases. The CDR3 spans 15 residues. Germline CDR1 reads MDHEN; CDR2 reads SYDVKM. The V and J ends lost 5 bases and 4 bases, in that order; junction bases with no gene match: 8. The CDR3 coding sequence is TGTGCCAGCAGTCCGACAGGGGGCGGCTTGTACGAGCAGTACTTC. This encodes CASSPTGGGLYEQYF.

The chain combines TRBV19 with TRBJ1-1, with no clear D. Germline V lookup: CDR1 LNHDA, CDR2 SQIVND (reference sequence). The CDR3 runs 15 residues. The V gene lost 5 bases and the J gene lost 3 bases, with 16 bases spanning the gap. The CDR3, as DNA: TGTGCCAGTAGTGGTACTGGGGAGATGGACACTGAAGCTTTCTTT. Translating gives CASSGTGEMDTEAFF.

The rearrangement uses TRBV21-1 and TRBJ1-1. TRBV21-1 is a pseudogene segment. The CDR3 is 19 residues long. The DNA for the CDR3 is TGTGCCAGCAGCAAAGCACAGACGACCTCGGGACTCACAACGGGTGAAGCTTTCTTT. Amino acid sequence: CASSKAQTTSGLTTGEAFF.

The chain employs TRBV7-9 and TRBJ2-7, with D tentatively TRBD1 (5 bases). The V gene's germline CDR1 is SEHNR and CDR2 FQNEAQ (reference sequence). The CDR3 is 15 amino acids. V lost 1 base and J 1 base, leaving 11 bases between the germline ends. CDR3 residues: CASSLGGPSSYEQYF. CDR3 sequence (DNA): TGTGCCAGCAGCTTAGGGGGCCCATCGTCCTACGAGCAGTACTTC.

The V and J genes are TRBV19 and TRBJ1-4; 9 bases are a match to TRBD1. CDR1 and CDR2 from the germline V gene are LNHDA and SQIVND (reference sequence). The CDR3 totals 14 residues. V gave up 5 bases and J gave up 10 bases; unmatched junction bases: 8. CDR3 bases: TGTGCCAGTAGTGCACAGGGGGCGGTCGTAAAACTGTTTTTT. Protein sequence: CASSAQGAVVKLFF. Complete variable domain (other parts from reference TRBV19 and TRBJ1-4): DGGITQSPKYLFRKEGQNVTLSCEQNLNHDAMYWYRQDPGQGLRLIYYSQIVNDFQKGDIAEGYSVSREKKESFPLTVTSAQKNPTAFYLCASSAQGAVVKLFFGSGTQLSVL.

The rearrangement uses TRBV7-2 and TRBJ2-1; 8 bases are shared with TRBD2. The CDR3 totals 17 residues. The germline V gene has CDR1 SGHTA and CDR2 FQGNSA. The V segment lost 4 bases and the J segment 5 bases; nucleotides outside the gene matches: 13. The CDR3 protein is CASSSEAAAGGHNEQFF. CDR3 DNA sequence: TGTGCCAGCAGCTCAGAGGCAGCGGCGGGAGGCCACAATGAGCAGTTCTTC. Full variable domain (remainder filled in from reference TRBV7-2 and TRBJ2-1): GAGVSQSPSNKVTEKGKDVELRCDPISGHTALYWYRQSLGQGLEFLIYFQGNSAPDKSGLPSDRFSAERTGGSVSTLTIQRTQQEDSAVYLCASSSEAAAGGHNEQFFGPGTRLTVL.

The J gene is TRBJ2-1, the V gene TRBV28; possibly TRBD1 for D (6 bases). Germline lookup yields CDR1 MDHEN and CDR2 SYDVKM. CDR3 length equals 14 residues. Trimming shortened V by 2 bases and J by 9 bases, and 14 bases separated the two germline ends. This CDR3 reads CASSLGQLTGEQFF. In DNA form, the CDR3 reads TGTGCCAGCAGTTTAGGACAGCTCACGGGTGAGCAGTTCTTC.

V and J are TRBV4-2 and TRBJ1-2; TRBD1 agrees at 10 bases. Looked up from germline, CDR1 is LGHNA and CDR2 is YNFKEQ. Germline trimming cut 2 bases from V and 6 bases from J; bases unmatched to any gene: 6. The CDR3 is 15 amino acids. DNA of the CDR3: TGTGCCAGCAGCCAACTCCCCGGGACAGGGGATGGCTACACCTTC. Translation gives CASSQLPGTGDGYTF.

V is TRBV5-1 and J is TRBJ1-1; tentative D call: TRBD1 (6 bases). Trimming took 1 base from V and 0 from J, leaving 10 bases between them. This CDR3 spans 15 amino acids. Germline V gives CDR1 SGHRS, CDR2 YFSETQ. The DNA for the CDR3 is TGCGCCAGCAGCTTGAGTGGGGGCTTGAACACTGAAGCTTTCTTT. Protein: CASSLSGGLNTEAFF.

The rearrangement joins TRBV10-2 to TRBJ2-3, with 8 nucleotides matching TRBD1. Looked up from germline, CDR1 is WSHSY and CDR2 is SAAADI. This CDR3 contains 14 residues. Unmatched junction bases numbered 8, after V lost 6 bases and J lost 6 bases. The CDR3 here is CASRRTGSMDTQYF. The CDR3 nucleotides are TGCGCCAGCAGGAGGACAGGGTCCATGGATACGCAGTATTTT.

This clone was seen just once. The chain links TRBV19 to TRBJ2-3; TRBD2 matches 9 bases. The CDR3 has 17 amino acids. The germline V gene encodes CDR1 LNHDA and CDR2 SQIVND (reference sequence). V shed 4 bases, J shed 1 base, and the junction held 9 bases outside the gene matches. The CDR3 coding sequence is TGTGCCAGTAGTACCCTCGGGGTAGCGGGGGGCACAGATACGCAGTATTTT. Its translation: CASSTLGVAGGTDTQYF.

V usage is TRBV11-2 and J usage is TRBJ2-3; D might be TRBD2 (5 bases). Trimming left V 5 bases short and J 5 bases short, with 11 bases between. Germline CDR1 SGHAT, CDR2 FQNNGV. There are 13 residues in the CDR3. The CDR3 sequence is CASSAQLEDTQYF. Here the CDR3 DNA reads TGTGCCAGCAGCGCCCAACTAGAAGATACGCAGTATTTT.

The rearrangement links TRBV9 to TRBJ2-1; D possibly corresponds to TRBD2 (6 bases). The V end lost 4 bases, the J end lost 8 bases, and 19 bases lay between the germline ends. Germline-derived CDR1 and CDR2 are SGDLS and YYNGEE. The CDR3 length is 15 residues. The DNA of the CDR3 is TGTGCCAGCAGCCTTTATTCAGACCGCGGGGATGAGCAGTTCTTC. Translated, it gives CASSLYSDRGDEQFF.

As for this clone: At the DNA level, this CDR3 is encoded by other sequences in the same sample as well. This chain connects TRBV7-2 to TRBJ2-1; no firm D call. Deletions cut 2 bases from V and 3 bases from J, with 2 bases between. The CDR3 covers 12 residues. Germline CDR1 and CDR2: SGHTA and FQGNSA. CDR3 in amino acids: CASSLRYNEQFF. The DNA for the CDR3 is TGTGCCAGCAGCTTACGCTACAATGAGCAGTTCTTC. The whole variable domain, remainder taken from reference TRBV7-2 and TRBJ2-1, is GAGVSQSPSNKVTEKGKDVELRCDPISGHTALYWYRQSLGQGLEFLIYFQGNSAPDKSGLPSDRFSAERTGGSVSTLTIQRTQQEDSAVYLCASSLRYNEQFFGPGTRLTVL.

This chain joins TRBV28 and TRBJ1-1; 8 bases align to TRBD1. This CDR3 has 14 residues. Looked up from germline, CDR1 is MDHEN and CDR2 is SYDVKM. Germline trimming cut 7 bases from V and 1 base from J; bases unmatched to any gene: 5. DNA for the CDR3: TGTGCCAGCAAAGGGGGGACAGGGAACACTGAAGCTTTCTTT. It translates to CASKGGTGNTEAFF.

The rearrangement joins TRBV4-1 to TRBJ2-7, with 7 bases fitting TRBD1. The CDR3 sequence is 14 residues long. V was pared by 4 bases and J by 2 bases, with 5 bases of the junction left unmatched. Germline V gene sequence: CDR1 MGHRA, CDR2 YSYEKL. CDR3 in DNA: TGCGCCAGCAGCCTCGCGACAGGGACCTACGAGCAGTACTTC. This translates into CASSLATGTYEQYF.

V usage is TRBV7-2 and J usage is TRBJ2-5; D remains unclear. CDR3 length: 14 residues. Trimming removed 1 base from V and 4 bases from J, with 10 bases in between. Germline V CDR1 and CDR2: SGHTA, FQGNSA. CDR3 amino acids: CASSLGRSGETQYF. The CDR3 DNA sequence: TGTGCCAGCAGCTTAGGCCGCTCAGGAGAGACCCAGTACTTC.